A selection of T cell receptor beta chains follows, all from one sample in a study of cytomegalovirus exposure and HLA in healthy donors. Clones were sequenced by immunoSEQ multiplex PCR, and TCRdb holds only the in-frame ones, with some missing. The sample comprises 150,000 to 200,000 clones, 62% of which are singletons, and roughly 2.9% rests with the top ten. The sample was PBMCs. All receptors derive from a man in his forties in good health and CMV-seronegative. Both conserved end residues are part of each CDR3. A D gene is named only where the DNA matches it firmly. Size is omitted from some rows. Given values are once, few, many or a class for expanded clones.

TRBJ2-1 17 TRBV7-8 . TRBD2 CASSTRLSGSSYNEQFF TGTGCCAGCAGCACCCGCCTTAGCGGGAGCTCCTACAATGAGCAGTTCTTC
TRBJ1-1 15 TRBV4-1 few . CASSQTRVTYTEAFF TGCGCCAGCAGCCAAACGAGGGTAACATACACTGAAGCTTTCTTT
TRBJ2-2 17 TRBV5-4 . TRBD2 CASSLSGGGAGTGELFF TGTGCCAGCAGCTTGTCCGGGGGAGGGGCGGGCACCGGGGAGCTGTTTTTT
TRBJ2-5 18 TRBV21-1 few . CASFSGTSGGYLRETQYF TGTGCCAGTTTCTCCGGGACTAGCGGGGGGTACCTCCGGGAGACCCAGTACTTC
TRBJ2-7 16 TRBV14 . TRBD1 CASSHDSTGGLNEQYF TGTGCCAGCAGCCACGACTCGACAGGGGGATTGAACGAGCAGTACTTC
TRBJ2-3 16 TRBV14 . . CASSRRAGLATDTQYF TGTGCCAGCAGCCGACGAGCGGGCCTAGCGACAGATACGCAGTATTTT
TRBJ2-7 15 TRBV5-4 once TRBD1 CASSLSPGQGYEQYF TGTGCCAGCAGCTTATCACCGGGACAGGGCTACGAGCAGTACTTC
TRBJ2-1 13 TRBV4-3 . TRBD2 CASSPGLRNEQFF TGCGCCAGCAGCCCGGGACTACGAAATGAGCAGTTCTTC
TRBJ2-7 15 TRBV4-3 few TRBD1 CASSQDRGQPYEQYF TGCGCCAGCAGCCAAGATCGGGGACAGCCCTACGAGCAGTACTTC
TRBJ1-1 14 TRBV7-2 few . CASSPGGVNTEAFF TGTGCCAGCAGCCCGGGGGGGGTGAACACTGAAGCTTTCTTT
TRBJ1-5 15 TRBV4-2 once . CASSQGQISNQPQHF TGTGCCAGCAGCCAAGGGCAGATAAGCAATCAGCCCCAGCATTTT
TRBJ2-1 15 TRBV18 . TRBD2 CASSVPGLALGEQFF TGTGCCAGCTCGGTACCGGGACTAGCGCTTGGTGAGCAGTTCTTC
TRBJ2-7 17 TRBV5-1 . TRBD2 CASSPSGTSGRRAEQYF TGCGCCAGCAGCCCCTCCGGGACTAGCGGGAGACGTGCCGAGCAGTACTTC
TRBJ2-7 13 TRBV10-3 . . CAISERQVGEQYF TGTGCCATCAGTGAGAGACAGGTCGGGGAGCAGTACTTC
TRBJ1-5 17 TRBV19 . TRBD1 CASSIPQGVPTDQPQHF TGTGCCAGTAGTATCCCTCAGGGGGTCCCAACCGATCAGCCCCAGCATTTT
TRBJ2-3 13 TRBV11-3 few TRBD2 CASSSGGINTQYF TGTGCCAGCAGCAGCGGGGGGATAAATACGCAGTATTTT
TRBJ2-4 16 TRBV10-3 . . CAISESGNRAFNIQYF TGTGCCATCAGTGAGTCAGGCAACAGGGCTTTCAACATTCAGTACTTC
TRBJ2-3 16 TRBV7-3 few . CASSLSVAGSTDTQYF TGTGCCAGCAGCTTATCCGTTGCGGGAAGCACAGATACGCAGTATTTT
TRBJ2-1 15 TRBV5-5 . TRBD2 CASSPRTSGSNEQFF TGTGCCAGCAGCCCACGGACTAGCGGTTCTAATGAGCAGTTCTTC
TRBJ2-7 14 TRBV15 . TRBD1 CATSRERTGQEQYF TGTGCCACCAGCAGAGAGAGGACAGGCCAAGAGCAGTACTTC
TRBJ1-5 15 TRBV19 . TRBD1 CASSMGTAGGQPQHF TGTGCCAGTAGTATGGGGACAGCGGGAGGTCAGCCCCAGCATTTT
TRBJ2-5 11 TRBV27 . TRBD2 CASSLGGEQYF TGTGCCAGCAGTTTGGGGGGGGAGCAGTACTTC
TRBJ2-5 17 TRBV5-4 . TRBD2 CASSDRTSGGFQETQYF TGTGCCAGCAGCGACCGGACTAGCGGGGGTTTCCAAGAGACCCAGTACTTC
TRBJ2-3 14 TRBV19 . . CASSMGREMDTQYF TGTGCCAGTAGTATGGGTAGGGAGATGGATACGCAGTATTTT
TRBJ2-7 14 TRBV18 . . CASSPGRGTYEQYF TGTGCCAGCTCACCAGGGCGGGGAACCTACGAGCAGTACTTC
TRBJ1-3 16 TRBV7-9 . . CASSLNSLNSGNTIYF TGTGCCAGCAGCTTAAACTCTTTGAACTCTGGAAACACCATATATTTT
TRBJ1-2 12 TRBV6-1 . . CASSERDYGYTF TGTGCCAGCAGTGAGAGAGACTATGGCTACACCTTC
TRBJ1-2 14 TRBV7-9 few . CSSSLSGDNYGYTF TGTTCCAGCAGCTTATCAGGGGACAACTATGGCTACACCTTC
TRBJ2-7 14 TRBV28 . . CASSSYRGGYEQYF TGTGCCAGCAGTTCATACAGGGGAGGCTACGAGCAGTACTTC
TRBJ2-7 14 TRBV25-1 few TRBD2 CASSGASGSGEQYF TGTGCCAGCAGTGGTGCTAGCGGGTCGGGAGAGCAGTACTTC
TRBJ1-3 15 TRBV4-2 . . CASSQDGSSGNTIYF TGTGCCAGCAGCCAAGATGGGAGTTCTGGAAACACCATATATTTT